This T cell receptor beta chain was captured by sequencing in a study of blood T cell repertoires in COVID-19. In its sample, this clone was seen a few times. The CDR3 is 14 amino acids. Germline lookup yields CDR1 SNHLY and CDR2 FYNNEI. V lost 9 bases, J lost 0 bases, and 14 bases lay in between. Authors' processing steps: Reference gene primer amplification yielded estimated nucleated cell counts. The repertoire was sequenced with immunoSEQ multiplex PCR; TCRdb's copy has only in-frame clones and lacks some. That table furnishes V, J and clone size, whereas the DNA furnished D and trimming. The repertoire holds some 270,000 clones, around 81% seen once, with less than 20% in the top ten.

This TCR came from a person between 70 and 80 years old with COVID-19, enrolled during active disease. What was sequenced was peripheral blood. This chain uses TRBV2 with TRBJ2-5; D possibly corresponds to TRBD2 (6 bases). CDR3 sequence: CASHSGSYQETQYF. DNA for the CDR3: TGTGCCAGTCATAGCGGCTCGTACCAAGAGACCCAGTACTTC.